The T cell receptor (beta chain) under discussion was sequenced for a study of blood T cells in healthy people across ages. Study summary: T cells yielded about one barcoded beta molecule per two cells through template switching. Points from the study as a whole: TCR beta diversity tracked closely with naive T cell percentage.

The junction had 7 bases not matched to a gene; V was cut back by 5 bases and J by 0 bases. CDR1 and CDR2 from the germline V gene are SEHNR and FQNEAQ (reference sequence). The CDR3 totals 16 residues. Extractions gave at least 6 micrograms of total RNA per sample. Comment on this clonotype: Its matching antigen is unknown.

A second roughly 7 to 12 cycle PCR used barcoded and J-beta primers. TCRdb used MiXCR to reprocess the 5' RACE reads, holding one entry per CDR3 protein. The sample lists around 1,900,000 distinct CDR3 sequences; approximately 40% were seen once. Sequences were obtained from blood. The chain joins TRBV7-9 to TRBJ2-1; 7 bases map to TRBD1. This TCR derives from a human donor in good health. CDR3 nucleotides: TGTGCCAGCAGCCGTCTCAGGGGGAGCTCCTACAATGAGCAGTTCTTC. This gives the protein CASSRLRGSSYNEQFF.